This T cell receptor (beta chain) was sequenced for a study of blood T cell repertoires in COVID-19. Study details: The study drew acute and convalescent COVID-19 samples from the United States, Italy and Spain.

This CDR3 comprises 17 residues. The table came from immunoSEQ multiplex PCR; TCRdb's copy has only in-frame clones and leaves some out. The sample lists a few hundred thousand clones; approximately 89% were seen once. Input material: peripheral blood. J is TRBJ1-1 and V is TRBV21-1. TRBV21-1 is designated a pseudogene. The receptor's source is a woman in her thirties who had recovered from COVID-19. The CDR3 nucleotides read TGTGCCAGCAGCAAACTTCACGGGGGGGTTATGAACACTGAAGCTTTCTTT. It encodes CASSKLHGGVMNTEAFF.